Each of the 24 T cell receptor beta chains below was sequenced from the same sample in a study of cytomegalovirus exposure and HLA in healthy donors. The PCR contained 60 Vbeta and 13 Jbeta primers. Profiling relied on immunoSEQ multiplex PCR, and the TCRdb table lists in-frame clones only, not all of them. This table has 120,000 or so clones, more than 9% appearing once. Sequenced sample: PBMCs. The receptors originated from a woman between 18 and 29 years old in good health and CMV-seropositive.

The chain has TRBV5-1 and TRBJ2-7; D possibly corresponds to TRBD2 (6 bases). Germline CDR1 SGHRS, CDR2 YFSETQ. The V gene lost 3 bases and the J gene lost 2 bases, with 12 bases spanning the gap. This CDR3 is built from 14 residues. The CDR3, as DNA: TGCGCCAGCAGCTCCGGGACTGCTCCCTACGAGCAGTACTTC. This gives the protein CASSSGTAPYEQYF.

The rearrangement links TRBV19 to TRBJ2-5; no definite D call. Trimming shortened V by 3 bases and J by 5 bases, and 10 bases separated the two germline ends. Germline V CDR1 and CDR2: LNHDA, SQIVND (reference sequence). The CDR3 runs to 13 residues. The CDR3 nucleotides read TGTGCCAGTAGTATCTGGAGATACGAGACCCAGTACTTC. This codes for CASSIWRYETQYF.

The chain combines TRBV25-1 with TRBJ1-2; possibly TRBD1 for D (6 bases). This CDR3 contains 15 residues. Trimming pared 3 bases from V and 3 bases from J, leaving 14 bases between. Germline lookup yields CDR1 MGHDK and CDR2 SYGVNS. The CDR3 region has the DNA TGTGCCAGCAGTGACCCGACAAAGGGGGACTATGGCTACACCTTC. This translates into CASSDPTKGDYGYTF.

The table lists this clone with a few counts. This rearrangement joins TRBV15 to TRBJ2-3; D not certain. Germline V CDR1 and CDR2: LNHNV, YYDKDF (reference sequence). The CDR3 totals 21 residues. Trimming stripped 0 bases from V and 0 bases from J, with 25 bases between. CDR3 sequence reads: CATSRDGYRGLPLSSTDTQYF. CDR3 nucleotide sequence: TGTGCCACCAGCAGAGATGGCTACCGAGGCCTACCGCTATCTAGCACAGATACGCAGTATTTT.

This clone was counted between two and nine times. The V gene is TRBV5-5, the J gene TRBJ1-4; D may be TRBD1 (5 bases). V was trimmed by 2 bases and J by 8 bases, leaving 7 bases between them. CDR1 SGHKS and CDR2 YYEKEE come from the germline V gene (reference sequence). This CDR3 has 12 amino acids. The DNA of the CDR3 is TGTGCCAGCAGCTTTAAGGGGGAAAAACTGTTTTTT. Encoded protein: CASSFKGEKLFF.

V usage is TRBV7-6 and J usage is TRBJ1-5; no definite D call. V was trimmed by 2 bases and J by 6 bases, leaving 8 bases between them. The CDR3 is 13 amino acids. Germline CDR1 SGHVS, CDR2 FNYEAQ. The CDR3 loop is CASSLYRGQPQHF. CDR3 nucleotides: TGTGCCAGCAGCTTATATAGAGGTCAGCCCCAGCATTTT.

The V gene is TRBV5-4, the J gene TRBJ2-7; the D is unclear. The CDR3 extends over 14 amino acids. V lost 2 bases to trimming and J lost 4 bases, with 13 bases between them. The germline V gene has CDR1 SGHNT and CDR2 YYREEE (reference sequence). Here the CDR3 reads CASSFDGQVYEQYF. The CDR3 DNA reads TGTGCCAGCAGCTTTGACGGCCAGGTATACGAGCAGTACTTC. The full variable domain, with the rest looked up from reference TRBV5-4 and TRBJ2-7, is ETGVTQSPTHLIKTRGQQVTLRCSSQSGHNTVSWYQQALGQGPQFIFQYYREEENGRGNFPPRFSGLQFPNYSSELNVNALELDDSALYLCASSFDGQVYEQYFGPGTRLTVT.

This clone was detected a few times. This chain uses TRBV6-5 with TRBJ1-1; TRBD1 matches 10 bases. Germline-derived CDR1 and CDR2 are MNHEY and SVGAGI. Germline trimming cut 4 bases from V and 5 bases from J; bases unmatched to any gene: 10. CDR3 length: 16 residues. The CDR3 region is CASSFRDRGGGTEAFF. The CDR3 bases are TGTGCCAGCAGTTTCCGGGACAGGGGAGGGGGGACTGAAGCTTTCTTT.

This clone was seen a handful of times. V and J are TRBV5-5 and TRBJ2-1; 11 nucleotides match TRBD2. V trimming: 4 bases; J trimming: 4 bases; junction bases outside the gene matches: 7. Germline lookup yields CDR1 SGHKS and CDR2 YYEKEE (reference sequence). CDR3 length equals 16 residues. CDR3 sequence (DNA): TGTGCCAGCAGCGTAATACTAGCGGGAGATTACAATGAGCAGTTCTTC. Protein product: CASSVILAGDYNEQFF.

The CDR3 nucleotides are TGTGCCACCAGCACGACGACTTCTAACTATGGCTACACCTTC. This encodes CATSTTTSNYGYTF. This sequence joins TRBV15 and TRBJ1-2, with unresolved D. Per germline, CDR1 LNHNV and CDR2 YYDKDF (reference sequence). This CDR3 is built from 14 residues. V shed 4 bases and J shed 0 bases, with 9 bases lying between them.

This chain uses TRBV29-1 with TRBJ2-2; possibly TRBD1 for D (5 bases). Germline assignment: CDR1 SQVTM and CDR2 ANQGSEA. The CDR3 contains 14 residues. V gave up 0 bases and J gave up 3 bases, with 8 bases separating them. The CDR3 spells CSVEEGRDTGELFF. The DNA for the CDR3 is TGCAGCGTTGAAGAGGGCAGGGACACCGGGGAGCTGTTTTTT.

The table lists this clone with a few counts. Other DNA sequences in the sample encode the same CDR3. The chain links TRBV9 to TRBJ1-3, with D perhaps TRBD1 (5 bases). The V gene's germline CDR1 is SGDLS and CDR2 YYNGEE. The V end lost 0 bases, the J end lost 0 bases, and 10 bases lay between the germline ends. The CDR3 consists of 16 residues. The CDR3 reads CASSVAYRSSGNTIYF. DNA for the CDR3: TGTGCCAGCAGCGTAGCTTACAGGAGCTCTGGAAACACCATATATTTT.

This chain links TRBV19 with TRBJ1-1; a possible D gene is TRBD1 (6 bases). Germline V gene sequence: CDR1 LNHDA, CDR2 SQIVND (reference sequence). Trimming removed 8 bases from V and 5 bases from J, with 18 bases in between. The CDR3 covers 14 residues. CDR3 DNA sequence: TGTGCCAGTGTTGCACAGGGTAGAATGACTGAAGCTTTCTTT. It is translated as CASVAQGRMTEAFF. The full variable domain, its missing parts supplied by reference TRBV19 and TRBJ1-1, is DGGITQSPKYLFRKEGQNVTLSCEQNLNHDAMYWYRQDPGQGLRLIYYSQIVNDFQKGDIAEGYSVSREKKESFPLTVTSAQKNPTAFYLCASVAQGRMTEAFFGQGTRLTVV.

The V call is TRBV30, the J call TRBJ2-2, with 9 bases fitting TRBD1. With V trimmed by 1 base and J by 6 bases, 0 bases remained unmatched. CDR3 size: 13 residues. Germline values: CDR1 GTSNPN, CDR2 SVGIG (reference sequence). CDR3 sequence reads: CAWSGTGAGELFF. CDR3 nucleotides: TGTGCCTGGAGTGGGACAGGGGCCGGGGAGCTGTTTTTT.

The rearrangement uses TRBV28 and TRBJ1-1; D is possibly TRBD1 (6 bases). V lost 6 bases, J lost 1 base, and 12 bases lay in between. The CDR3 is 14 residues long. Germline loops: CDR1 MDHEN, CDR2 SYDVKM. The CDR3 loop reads CASRIQGSNTEAFF. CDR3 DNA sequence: TGTGCCAGCAGGATTCAGGGGTCGAACACTGAAGCTTTCTTT.

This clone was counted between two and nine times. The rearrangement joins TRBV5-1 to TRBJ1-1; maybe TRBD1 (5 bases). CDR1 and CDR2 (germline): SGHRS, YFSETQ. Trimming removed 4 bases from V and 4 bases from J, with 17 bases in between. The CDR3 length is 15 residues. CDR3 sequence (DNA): TGCGCCAGCAGCCCGGGGGGGGGTGGGAGCACTGAAGCTTTCTTT. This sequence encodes CASSPGGGGSTEAFF.

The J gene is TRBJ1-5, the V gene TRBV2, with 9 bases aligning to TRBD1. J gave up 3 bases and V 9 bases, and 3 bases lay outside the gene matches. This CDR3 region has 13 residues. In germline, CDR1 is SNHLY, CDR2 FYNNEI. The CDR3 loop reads CASGDRDNQPQHF. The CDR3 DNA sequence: TGTGCCAGTGGGGACAGGGACAATCAGCCCCAGCATTTT.

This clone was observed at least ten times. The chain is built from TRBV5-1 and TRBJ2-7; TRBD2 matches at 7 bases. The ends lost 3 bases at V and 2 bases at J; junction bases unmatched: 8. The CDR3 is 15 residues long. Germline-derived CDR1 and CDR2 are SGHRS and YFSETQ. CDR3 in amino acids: CASSSGLAETYEQYF. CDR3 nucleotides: TGCGCCAGCAGCTCGGGGCTAGCGGAGACCTACGAGCAGTACTTC.

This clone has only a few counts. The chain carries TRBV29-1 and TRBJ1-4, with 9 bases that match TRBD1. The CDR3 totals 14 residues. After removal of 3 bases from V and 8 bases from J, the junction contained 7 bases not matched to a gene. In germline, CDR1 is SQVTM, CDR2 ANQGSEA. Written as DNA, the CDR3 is TGCAGCGTTGATAGGACAGGGGTTGGCGAAAAACTGTTTTTT. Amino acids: CSVDRTGVGEKLFF.

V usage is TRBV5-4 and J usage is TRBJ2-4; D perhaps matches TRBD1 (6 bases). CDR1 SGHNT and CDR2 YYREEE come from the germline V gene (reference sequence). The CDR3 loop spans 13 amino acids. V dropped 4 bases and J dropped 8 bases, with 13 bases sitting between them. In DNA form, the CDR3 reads TGTGCCAGCAGCACACAGGGAATCGACATTCAGTACTTC. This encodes CASSTQGIDIQYF.

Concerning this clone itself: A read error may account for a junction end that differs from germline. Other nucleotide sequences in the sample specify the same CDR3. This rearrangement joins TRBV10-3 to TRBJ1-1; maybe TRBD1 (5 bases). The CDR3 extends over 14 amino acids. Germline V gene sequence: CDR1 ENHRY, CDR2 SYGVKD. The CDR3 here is CAISEIAPGTEAFF. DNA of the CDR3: TGTGCCATCAGTGAGATAGCGCCGGGGACTGAAGCTTTCTTC.

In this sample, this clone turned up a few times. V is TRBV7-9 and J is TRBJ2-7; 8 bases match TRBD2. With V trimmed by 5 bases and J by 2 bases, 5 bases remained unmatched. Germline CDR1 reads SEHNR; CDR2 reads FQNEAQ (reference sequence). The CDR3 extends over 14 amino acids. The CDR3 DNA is TGTGCCAGCAGCCGCAAGCGGGAGACCTACGAGCAGTACTTC. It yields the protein CASSRKRETYEQYF.

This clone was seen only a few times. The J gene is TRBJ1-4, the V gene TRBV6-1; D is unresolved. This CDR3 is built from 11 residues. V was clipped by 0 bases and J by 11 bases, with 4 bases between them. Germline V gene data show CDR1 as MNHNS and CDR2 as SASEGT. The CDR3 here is CASSEASKLFF. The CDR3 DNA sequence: TGTGCCAGCAGTGAAGCCTCCAAACTGTTTTTT.

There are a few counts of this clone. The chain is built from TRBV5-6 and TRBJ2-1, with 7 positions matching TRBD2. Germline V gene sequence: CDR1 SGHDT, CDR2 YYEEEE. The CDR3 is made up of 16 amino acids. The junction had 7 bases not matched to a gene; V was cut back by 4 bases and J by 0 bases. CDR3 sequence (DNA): TGTGCCAGCAGCCCGTTGGGCGGGAGCTCCTACAATGAGCAGTTCTTC. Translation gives CASSPLGGSSYNEQFF.